This T cell receptor beta chain comes out of a study of neoadjuvant nivolumab and ipilimumab in lung cancer. Overall study results and limits: Compared with tumor-adjacent uninvolved lung, resected tumors showed greater richness and clonality. Only two of four nivolumab-treated tumors gained richness and clonality by surgery.

Clones were sequenced by immunoSEQ multiplex PCR, and TCRdb holds only the in-frame ones, with some missing. The sample yields tens of thousands of clones, 80% to 90% seen once. This CDR3 is built from 13 residues. V was clipped by 3 bases and J by 4 bases; unmatched bases: 2. Germline V CDR1 and CDR2: GTSNPN, SVGIG (reference sequence). Details on this clone: Its specificity is not known.

The chain combines TRBV30 with TRBJ2-5; 10 bases are shared with TRBD1. This receptor was identified in an adult with non-small cell lung cancer. Some clones in this sample may be carry-over from other donors' samples. The starting material was blood, obtained before neoadjuvant nivolumab, alone or with ipilimumab. The CDR3 DNA reads as TGTGCCTGGAGGAGGACAGGGGGAGAGACCCAGTACTTC. Residues: CAWRRTGGETQYF.